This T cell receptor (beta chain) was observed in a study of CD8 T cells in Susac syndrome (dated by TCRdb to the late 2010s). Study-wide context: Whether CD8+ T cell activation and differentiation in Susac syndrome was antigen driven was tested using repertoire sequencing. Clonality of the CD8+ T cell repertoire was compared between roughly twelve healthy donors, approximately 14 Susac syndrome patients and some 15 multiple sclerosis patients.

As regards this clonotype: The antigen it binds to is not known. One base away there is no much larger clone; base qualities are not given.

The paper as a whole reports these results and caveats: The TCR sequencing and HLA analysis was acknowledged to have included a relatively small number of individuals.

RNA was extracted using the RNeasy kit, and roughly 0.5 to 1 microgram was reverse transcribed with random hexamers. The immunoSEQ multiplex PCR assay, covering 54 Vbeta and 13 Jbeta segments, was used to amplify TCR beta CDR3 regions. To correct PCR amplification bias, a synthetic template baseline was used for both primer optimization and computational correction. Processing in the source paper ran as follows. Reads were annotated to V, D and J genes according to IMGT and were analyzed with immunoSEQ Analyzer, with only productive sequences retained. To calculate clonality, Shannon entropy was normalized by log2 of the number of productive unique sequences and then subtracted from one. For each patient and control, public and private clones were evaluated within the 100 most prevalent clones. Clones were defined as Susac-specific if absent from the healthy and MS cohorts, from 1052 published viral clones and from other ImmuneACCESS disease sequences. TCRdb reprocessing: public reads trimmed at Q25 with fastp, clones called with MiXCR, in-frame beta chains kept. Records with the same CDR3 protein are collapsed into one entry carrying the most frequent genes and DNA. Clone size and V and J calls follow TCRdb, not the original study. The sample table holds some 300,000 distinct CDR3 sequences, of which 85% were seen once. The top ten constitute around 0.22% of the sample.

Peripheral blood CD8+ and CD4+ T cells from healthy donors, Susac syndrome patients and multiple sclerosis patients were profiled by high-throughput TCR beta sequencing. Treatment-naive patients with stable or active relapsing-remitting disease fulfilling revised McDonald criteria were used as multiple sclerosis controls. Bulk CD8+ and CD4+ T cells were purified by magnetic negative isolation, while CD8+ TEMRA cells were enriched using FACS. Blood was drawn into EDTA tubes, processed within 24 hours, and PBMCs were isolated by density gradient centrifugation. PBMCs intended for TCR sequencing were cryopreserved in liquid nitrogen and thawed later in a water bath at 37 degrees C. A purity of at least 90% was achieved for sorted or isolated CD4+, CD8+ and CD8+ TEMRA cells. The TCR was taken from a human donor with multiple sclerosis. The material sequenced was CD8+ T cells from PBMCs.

The CDR3 reads CASSPRGLVPPIPNEQFF. The nucleotide sequence reads as follows: TGCGCCAGCAGCCCAAGGGGACTAGTCCCACCCATCCCCAATGAGCAGTTCTTC. The V gene is TRBV5-1 and the J gene is TRBJ2-1; 8 bases in the middle match TRBD2. The CDR3 spans 18 residues, from the cysteine through the phenylalanine. The only DNA kept is the CDR3, 54 bases in frame from the first base. Clipping removes 4 bases from V and 6 bases from J, with 18 as the unmatched junction base count. CDR1 and CDR2 were assigned from the germline V gene as SGHRS and YFSETQ.